The 19 T cell receptor beta chains reported below all come from one sample, sequenced in a study of CD4 T cells in relation to SARS-CoV-2 and coronaviruses. The table came from immunoSEQ multiplex PCR; TCRdb's copy has only in-frame clones and leaves some out. The sample has 25,000 to 30,000 clones, 74% seen once. Before the COVID-19 pandemic, during about 2011-2019, CD4+ T cells were taken from unexposed donors. CD4+ T cells were isolated from the cells after roughly 11 days of culture. These receptors are not linked to any known antigen. The specimen sequenced was CD4+ T cells from PBMCs, cultured in vitro. The origin of the receptors is a human donor in good health.

This clone appeared a few times. The rearrangement links TRBV3-1 (or the pseudogene TRBV3-2) to TRBJ1-1, with a weak D call TRBD1 (6 bases). Germline V gene data show CDR1 as LGHDT and CDR2 as YNNKEL (reference sequence). This CDR3 region has 12 residues. Trimming removed 4 bases at V and 9 bases at J, with 12 bases between. The CDR3 region has the DNA TGTGCCAGCAGCCCCGGGACACGGAAAGCTTTCTTT. This encodes CASSPGTRKAFF.

There are a few counts of this clone. The CDR3 DNA sequence: TGTGCCAGCAGCTACACGGGACAGGGTCACAATGAGCAGTTCTTC. Its translation: CASSYTGQGHNEQFF. V is TRBV7-3 and J is TRBJ2-1; 9 nucleotides align to TRBD1. CDR1 is SGHTA and CDR2 is FQGTGA in the germline V gene. The V gene end was trimmed by 4 bases and the J gene end by 5 bases; junction bases not matched to a gene: 6. The CDR3 has 15 amino acids.

This clone was seen only a few times. The CDR3 is CASSLGGIDYEQYF. The CDR3 nucleotides read TGTGCCAGCAGCTTGGGCGGGATCGATTACGAGCAGTACTTC. The chain carries TRBV5-6 and TRBJ2-7; the D gene is possibly TRBD2 (6 bases). The CDR3 extends over 14 amino acids. The germline V gene encodes CDR1 SGHDT and CDR2 YYEEEE. V was trimmed by 0 bases and J by 4 bases, leaving 11 bases between them.

The chain uses TRBV7-9 and TRBJ2-1; 13 bases map to TRBD2. V lost 5 bases, J lost 6 bases, and 13 bases stayed unmatched. The CDR3 loop spans 18 amino acids. From germline, CDR1 is SEHNR and CDR2 FQNEAQ (reference sequence). CDR3 sequence: CASSPWTSGRYLSNEQFF. The CDR3 nucleotides read TGTGCCAGCAGCCCGTGGACTAGCGGGAGATATTTGTCCAATGAGCAGTTCTTC.

The chain has TRBV14 and TRBJ1-1; a weak D match, TRBD1 (6 bases). Looked up from germline, CDR1 is SGHDN and CDR2 is FVKESK. Trimming removed 1 base at V and 0 bases at J, with 15 bases between. The CDR3 is made up of 17 amino acids. The CDR3 loop is CASSQGRGAVMNTEAFF. The CDR3 bases are TGTGCCAGCAGCCAAGGGAGGGGGGCAGTTATGAACACTGAAGCTTTCTTT.

The V call is TRBV19, the J call TRBJ2-7; TRBD1 is a possible D gene (5 bases). Germline loops: CDR1 LNHDA, CDR2 SQIVND (reference sequence). Trimming shortened V by 2 bases and J by 0 bases, and 11 bases separated the two germline ends. The CDR3 length is 15 residues. CDR3 DNA: TGTGCCAGTAGTATAATGTGGGGCAGCTCCTACGAGCAGTACTTC. This translates into CASSIMWGSSYEQYF.

The gene calls are TRBV10-3 and TRBJ2-3; D is unclear. The germline V gene has CDR1 ENHRY and CDR2 SYGVKD. V was shortened by 5 bases and J by 2 bases, with 2 bases between the two germline ends. The CDR3 loop spans 11 amino acids. As DNA, the CDR3 is TGTGCCATCAGTATCACAGATACGCAGTATTTT. This sequence encodes CAISITDTQYF.

The rearrangement uses TRBV28 and TRBJ1-2; 9 nucleotides align to TRBD1. This CDR3 is built from 13 residues. V lost 10 bases, J lost 5 bases, and 8 bases stayed unmatched. CDR1 is MDHEN and CDR2 is SYDVKM in the germline V gene. The CDR3 DNA is TGTGCCATTACAGGGGGCGCGGGATATGGCTACACCTTC. Translation: CAITGGAGYGYTF.

This clone was detected a few times. This chain connects TRBV6-5 to TRBJ2-1, with a tentative D call TRBD2 (6 bases). With 6 bases removed from V and 2 bases from J, the gap between germline ends came to 14 bases. The CDR3 loop spans 15 amino acids. Germline CDR1 reads MNHEY; CDR2 reads SVGAGI. The CDR3 sequence is CASSRLTGAYNEQFF. The DNA for the CDR3 is TGTGCCAGCAGCCGTCTGACGGGGGCCTACAATGAGCAGTTCTTC.

V and J are TRBV9 and TRBJ2-3; D perhaps matches TRBD1 (5 bases). This CDR3 is 15 amino acids long. V lost 0 bases and J 4 bases, leaving 12 bases between the germline ends. CDR1 is SGDLS, CDR2 YYNGEE, per germline. This chain's CDR3 is CASSVGPEQADTQYF. The DNA for the CDR3 is TGTGCCAGCAGCGTAGGGCCAGAACAGGCAGATACGCAGTATTTT.

The gene calls are TRBV19 and TRBJ2-7, with D hard to call. Germline V gives CDR1 LNHDA, CDR2 SQIVND (reference sequence). The CDR3 runs to 12 residues. Trimming cost V 4 bases and J 2 bases, with 6 bases left between them. CDR3 nucleotide sequence: TGTGCCAGTAGTAGGGTCCCCTACGAGCAGTACTTC. Translated, it gives CASSRVPYEQYF. The full variable domain, rest sourced from reference TRBV19 and TRBJ2-7, is DGGITQSPKYLFRKEGQNVTLSCEQNLNHDAMYWYRQDPGQGLRLIYYSQIVNDFQKGDIAEGYSVSREKKESFPLTVTSAQKNPTAFYLCASSRVPYEQYFGPGTRLTVT.

This chain links TRBV7-2 with TRBJ1-1; no clear D gene. Deletions cut 0 bases from V and 1 base from J, with 12 bases between. Germline loops: CDR1 SGHTA, CDR2 FQGNSA. The CDR3 spans 16 residues. DNA of the CDR3: TGTGCCAGCAGCTTAGCGCGAGGGTCCCGGAACACTGAAGCTTTCTTT. It codes for CASSLARGSRNTEAFF. The full variable domain, rest sourced from reference TRBV7-2 and TRBJ1-1, is GAGVSQSPSNKVTEKGKDVELRCDPISGHTALYWYRQSLGQGLEFLIYFQGNSAPDKSGLPSDRFSAERTGGSVSTLTIQRTQQEDSAVYLCASSLARGSRNTEAFFGQGTRLTVV.

This chain connects TRBV7-2 to TRBJ2-1, with a possible D match to TRBD2 (6 bases). The CDR3 runs to 15 residues. Germline V gene data show CDR1 as SGHTA and CDR2 as FQGNSA. Trimming removed 2 bases at V and 3 bases at J, with 11 bases between. The CDR3 protein is CASSLLSGHYNEQFF. For the CDR3, the DNA is TGTGCCAGCAGCTTATTGAGCGGGCACTACAATGAGCAGTTCTTC.

V usage is TRBV5-8 and J usage is TRBJ2-1; D might be TRBD1 (5 bases). The CDR3 loop spans 16 amino acids. V lost 4 bases to trimming and J lost 3 bases, with 17 bases between them. Germline V gene lookup returns CDR1 SGHTS and CDR2 YDEGEE. CDR3 sequence (DNA): TGTGCCAGCAGCCCCCTTTTTGGGGCGAACTACAATGAGCAGTTCTTC. Residues: CASSPLFGANYNEQFF.

The chain recombines TRBV5-1 with TRBJ2-2; 11 bases fit TRBD1. The J segment lost 6 bases and the V segment lost 4 bases, leaving 2 bases of the junction unmatched. There are 14 residues in the CDR3. In germline, CDR1 is SGHRS, CDR2 YFSETQ. The CDR3 nucleotides are TGCGCCAGCAGCCCGGGACAGGGGGCCGGGGAGCTGTTTTTT. Encoded protein: CASSPGQGAGELFF.

The gene calls are TRBV7-9 and TRBJ2-1; the D gene is possibly TRBD2 (6 bases). With 1 base removed from V and 9 bases from J, the gap between germline ends came to 13 bases. There are 14 residues in the CDR3. CDR1 is SEHNR, CDR2 FQNEAQ, per germline (reference sequence). CDR3: CASSLERRAIEQFF. In DNA, the CDR3 is TGTGCCAGCAGCTTAGAGCGGAGGGCGATTGAGCAGTTCTTC.

The chain combines TRBV6-1 with TRBJ1-1; the D is unclear. V lost 11 bases, J lost 1 base, and 14 bases lay in between. This CDR3 comprises 13 residues. Per the germline V gene, CDR1 is MNHNS and CDR2 is SASEGT. The CDR3 spells CAGLRDRNTEAFF. As DNA, the CDR3 is TGTGCCGGACTCCGGGATCGGAACACTGAAGCTTTCTTT.

CDR3 coding DNA: TGTGCCAGCAGCTCGCGGACTAGCGCCCCCAATGAGCAGTTCTTC. As protein: CASSSRTSAPNEQFF. The gene calls are TRBV11-3 and TRBJ2-1; 9 nucleotides agree with TRBD2. CDR1 and CDR2 from the germline V gene are SGHNT and YENEEA. After removal of 4 bases from V and 6 bases from J, the junction contained 7 bases not matched to a gene. The CDR3 extends over 15 amino acids. The full variable domain, in which reference TRBV11-3 and TRBJ2-1 provide the parts outside the CDR3, is EAGVVQSPRYKIIEKKQPVAFWCNPISGHNTLYWYLQNLGQGPELLIRYENEEAVDDSQLPKDRFSAERLKGVDSTLKIQPAELGDSAVYLCASSSRTSAPNEQFFGPGTRLTVL.

This chain connects TRBV11-3 to TRBJ2-3, with 9 nucleotides matching TRBD2. V trimming: 3 bases; J trimming: 4 bases; junction bases outside the gene matches: 5. CDR3 length: 15 amino acids. Germline values: CDR1 SGHNT, CDR2 YENEEA. DNA for the CDR3: TGTGCCAGCAGCTTCGGCGGGGGGGCCGCAGATACGCAGTATTTT. Translation: CASSFGGGAADTQYF.